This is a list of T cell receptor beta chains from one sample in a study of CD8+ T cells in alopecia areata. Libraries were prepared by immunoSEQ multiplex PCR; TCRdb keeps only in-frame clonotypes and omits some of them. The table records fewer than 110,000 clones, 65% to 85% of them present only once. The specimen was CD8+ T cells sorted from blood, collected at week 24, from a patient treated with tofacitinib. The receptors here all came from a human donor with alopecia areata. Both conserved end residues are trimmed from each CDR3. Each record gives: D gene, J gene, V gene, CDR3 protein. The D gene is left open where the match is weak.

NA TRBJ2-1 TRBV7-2 ASSLGSLSYNEQF
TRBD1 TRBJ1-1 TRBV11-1 ASSLYRTGGPFWQAF
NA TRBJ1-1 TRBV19 ASRKNPLTEAF
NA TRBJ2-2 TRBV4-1 ASSQGSFRDDLHTGELF
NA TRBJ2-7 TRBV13 ASSLAPGPEQY
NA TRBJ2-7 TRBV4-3 ASSQASGPAYEQY
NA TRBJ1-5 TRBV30 AWSGGQGYQPQH
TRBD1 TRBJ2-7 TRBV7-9 ASSHRDRAHEQY
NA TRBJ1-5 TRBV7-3 ASTTLWHSNQPQH
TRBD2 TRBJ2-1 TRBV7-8 ASSLNGGEYNEQF
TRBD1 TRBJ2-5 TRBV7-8 ASSLWGQGQETQY
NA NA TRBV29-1 SVEEPEDSYEQY
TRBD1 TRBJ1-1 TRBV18 ASSPGTAMNTEAF
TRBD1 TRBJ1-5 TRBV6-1 ATGTGDNQPQH
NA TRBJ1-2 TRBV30 AWSVTGYGYT
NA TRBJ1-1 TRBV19 ASSLGMNTEAF
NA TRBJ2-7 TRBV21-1 ASSKGWTGRDRFYEQY
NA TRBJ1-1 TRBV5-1 ANSLVTGPEAF
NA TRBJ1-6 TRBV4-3 ASSQSRALSSYNSPLH
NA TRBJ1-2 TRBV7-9 ASSLVLGLTGGSYT
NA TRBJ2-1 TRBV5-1 ASSFSPYNEQF
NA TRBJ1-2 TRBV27 ASSFRGGNYGYT
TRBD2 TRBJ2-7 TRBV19 ASSISQAASGAQY
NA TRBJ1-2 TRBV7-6 ASSLAQSRAYT
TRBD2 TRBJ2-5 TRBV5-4 ASSYGTIGTQY
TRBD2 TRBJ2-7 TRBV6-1 ASSAVGGGGYEQY
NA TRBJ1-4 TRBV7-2 ASSVVGGAGEKLF
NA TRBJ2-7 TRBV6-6 ASRDGFGFGSYEQY
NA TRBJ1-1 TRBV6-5 ASSYSRTVNTEAF
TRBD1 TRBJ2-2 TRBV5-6 ASSLGTGYGGELF
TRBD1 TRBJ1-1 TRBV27 ASSPTGLNTEAF
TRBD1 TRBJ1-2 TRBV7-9 ASSSSGTGDGYT